This T cell receptor (beta chain) was recovered during a study of T-cell reconstitution after alpha-beta-depleted transplantation in children (dated by TCRdb to 2016 to 2018). Looking at the study overall: T-cell immune reconstitution after TCRalphabeta/CD19-depleted allogeneic hematopoietic cell transplantation in children was quantitatively tracked in the study by means of TCR repertoire profiling.

Reading from cysteine to phenylalanine, the CDR3 counts 14 amino acids. The only DNA kept is the CDR3, 42 bases in frame from the first base. The germline V gene gives CDR1 as SGHDT and CDR2 as YYEEEE. V is cut back by 3 bases and J by 3 bases, with 4 bases in the junction unmatched. This clonotype was observed a handful of times. No cognate antigen has been identified for it. No base quality values were provided; no much bigger clone lies one nucleotide off. The library was made by PCR. The sample was run on an Illumina HiSeq 2500. TCR libraries were prepared with molecular barcoding, using unique molecular identifiers to normalize TCRbeta repertoire quantification. In-frame beta chains were kept once TCRdb had trimmed the public reads at Q25 with fastp and called clones with MiXCR. Entries that share a CDR3 protein sequence are merged under the most common genes and DNA. Counted in this sample were approximately 510,000 distinct CDR3 sequences; approximately 16% of them appeared once. The top ten clonotypes cover over 3% of the sample.

This clonotype was obtained from a human donor who donated a stem cell graft to a child with acute lymphoblastic leukemia. The sequencing here drew on PBMCs from the stem cell graft donor, taken from the stem cell graft. The chain employs TRBV5-6 and TRBJ1-1, and 8 bases in between align with TRBD1. CDR3 reads: CASSWMTGDTEAFF. The nucleotide sequence reads TGTGCCAGCAGCTGGATGACAGGGGACACTGAAGCTTTCTTT.